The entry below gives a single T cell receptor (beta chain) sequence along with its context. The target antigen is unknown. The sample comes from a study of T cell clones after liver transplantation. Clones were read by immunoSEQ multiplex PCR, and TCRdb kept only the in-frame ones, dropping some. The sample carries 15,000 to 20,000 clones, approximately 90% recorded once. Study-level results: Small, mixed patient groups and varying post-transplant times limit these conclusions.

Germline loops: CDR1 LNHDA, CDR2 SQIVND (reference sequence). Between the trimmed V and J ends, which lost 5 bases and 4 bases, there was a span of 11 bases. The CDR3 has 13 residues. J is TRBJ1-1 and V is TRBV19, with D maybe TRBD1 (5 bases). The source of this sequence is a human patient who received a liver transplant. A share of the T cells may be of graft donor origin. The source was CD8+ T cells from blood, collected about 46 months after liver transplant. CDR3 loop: CASSFGASTEAFF. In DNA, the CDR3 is TGTGCCAGTAGTTTCGGGGCCAGCACTGAAGCTTTCTTT.